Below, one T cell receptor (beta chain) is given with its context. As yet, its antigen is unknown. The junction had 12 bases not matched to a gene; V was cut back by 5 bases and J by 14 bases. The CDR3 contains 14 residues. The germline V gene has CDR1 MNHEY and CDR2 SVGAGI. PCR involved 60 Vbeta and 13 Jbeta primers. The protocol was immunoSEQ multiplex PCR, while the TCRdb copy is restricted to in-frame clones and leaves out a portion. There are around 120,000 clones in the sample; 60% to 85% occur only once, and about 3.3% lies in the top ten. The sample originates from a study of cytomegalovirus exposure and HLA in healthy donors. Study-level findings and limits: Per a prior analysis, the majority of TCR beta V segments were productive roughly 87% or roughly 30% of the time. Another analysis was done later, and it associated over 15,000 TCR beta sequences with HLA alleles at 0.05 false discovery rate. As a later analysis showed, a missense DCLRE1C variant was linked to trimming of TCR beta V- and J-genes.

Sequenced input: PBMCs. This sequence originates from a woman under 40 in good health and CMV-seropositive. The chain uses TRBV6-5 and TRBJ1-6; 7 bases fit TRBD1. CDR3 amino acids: CASSPGGLIQSLHF. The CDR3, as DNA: TGTGCCAGCAGTCCAGGGGGTTTAATTCAATCCCTCCACTTT.